The 31 T cell receptor beta chains below all came from one sample that was sequenced in a study of blood T cell repertoires in COVID-19. Assay used: immunoSEQ multiplex PCR; TCRdb lists only in-frame clones, some missing. The top ten hold about 2% of the sample, which has roughly 300,000 clones, about 90% seen once. Sequenced input: peripheral blood. Source of these receptors: a woman under 40 with COVID-19, enrolled during active disease.

The genes are TRBV7-9 and TRBJ2-7; 10 positions agree with TRBD2. Germline lookup yields CDR1 SEHNR and CDR2 FQNEAQ (reference sequence). Trimming cost V 5 bases and J 1 base; bases outside gene matches: 5. The CDR3 consists of 15 residues. The CDR3 here is CASSLSGGPSYEQYV. For the CDR3, the DNA is TGTGCCAGCAGCCTTAGCGGGGGGCCTTCCTACGAGCAGTACGTC.

This clone was detected once. This chain links TRBV19 with TRBJ1-6; D perhaps matches TRBD1 (5 bases). The CDR3 has 14 amino acids. Trimming shortened V by 11 bases and J by 8 bases, and 19 bases separated the two germline ends. CDR1 is LNHDA, CDR2 SQIVND, per germline (reference sequence). The CDR3 nucleotides are TGTGCCGGCCCAGTCCACAGGTTGGATTCACCCCTCCACTTT. Protein sequence: CAGPVHRLDSPLHF.

V gene TRBV9 combines with J gene TRBJ1-1; 9 nucleotides match TRBD1. The CDR3 sequence is 16 residues long. The germline gives CDR1 SGDLS, CDR2 YYNGEE. The V segment lost 7 bases and the J segment 9 bases; nucleotides outside the gene matches: 19. The CDR3 sequence: CASWGQGEPWSGQAFF. DNA of the CDR3: TGTGCCAGCTGGGGACAGGGCGAACCGTGGTCCGGCCAAGCTTTCTTT.

V and J are TRBV11-2 and TRBJ2-7, with TRBD1 matching over 8 bases. The junction had 9 bases not matched to a gene; V was cut back by 4 bases and J by 7 bases. CDR1 and CDR2 from the germline V gene are SGHAT and FQNNGV. The CDR3 totals 14 residues. For the CDR3, the DNA is TGTGCCAGCAGCTCAACAGGGGGATCGGGGGAGCAGTACTTC. This translates into CASSSTGGSGEQYF.

The chain recombines TRBV20-1 with TRBJ2-2; no clear D. Germline loops: CDR1 DFQATT, CDR2 SNEGSKA (reference sequence). There are 11 residues in the CDR3. V gave up 5 bases and J gave up 6 bases, with 7 bases separating them. The chain's CDR3 is CSAPPAGELFF. In DNA, the CDR3 is TGCAGTGCTCCACCGGCCGGGGAGCTGTTTTTT.

The chain joins TRBV11-1 to TRBJ2-5; unclear D gene. Trimming removed 2 bases at V and 4 bases at J, with 11 bases between. CDR1 and CDR2 (germline): SGHAT, FQDESV (reference sequence). This CDR3 is built from 14 residues. The CDR3 here is CASSLSGSGETQYF. CDR3 DNA sequence: TGTGCCAGCAGCTTATCAGGATCTGGAGAGACCCAGTACTTC.

The rearrangement uses TRBV9 and TRBJ1-2; D gene unclear. V was pared by 1 base and J by 1 base, with 5 bases between. The CDR3 is 13 residues long. CDR1 is SGDLS and CDR2 is YYNGEE in the germline V gene. The CDR3 coding sequence is TGTGCCAGCAGCGTATTCAGTAACTATGGCTACACCTTC. Translated, it gives CASSVFSNYGYTF.

This clone was seen only once. CDR3 residues: CASSGAGTGLANYGYTF. The CDR3 bases are TGTGCCAGCAGCGGGGCCGGGACAGGACTTGCTAACTATGGCTACACCTTC. The chain is built from TRBV9 and TRBJ1-2; 8 nucleotides line up with TRBD1. The CDR3 has 17 amino acids. Trimming took 3 bases from V and 0 from J; bases not matched to a gene: 10. Germline values: CDR1 SGDLS, CDR2 YYNGEE.

This clone was recorded only once. The J gene is TRBJ2-7, the V gene TRBV5-6; TRBD1 matches at 9 bases. CDR3 size: 13 residues. V trimming: 6 bases; J trimming: 6 bases; junction bases outside the gene matches: 7. CDR1 is SGHDT and CDR2 is YYEEEE in the germline V gene. CDR3 in amino acids: CASTFGTGIEQYV. In DNA form, the CDR3 reads TGTGCCAGCACCTTCGGGACAGGGATCGAGCAGTACGTC.

The chain has TRBV29-1 and TRBJ2-7; D call uncertain. CDR3 length: 13 amino acids. CDR1 SQVTM and CDR2 ANQGSEA come from the germline V gene. The V gene lost 4 bases and the J gene lost 2 bases, with 12 bases spanning the gap. The CDR3 DNA reads as TGCAGCGTTGTCAGCCAGCGACCCTACGAGCAGTACTTC. Translating it yields CSVVSQRPYEQYF.

V usage is TRBV4-1 and J usage is TRBJ1-5; 9 nucleotides line up with TRBD1. Trimming took 1 base from V and 4 from J; bases not matched to a gene: 8. Germline V CDR1 and CDR2: MGHRA, YSYEKL. The CDR3 is 17 residues long. The DNA for the CDR3 is TGCGCCAGCAGCCAAGGCTTGGGACAGGGCGCAAATCAGCCCCAGCATTTT. Translating it yields CASSQGLGQGANQPQHF.

The J gene is TRBJ1-1, the V gene TRBV19, with D possibly TRBD1 on 5 matching bases. Germline loops: CDR1 LNHDA, CDR2 SQIVND (reference sequence). CDR3 length: 15 amino acids. V was shortened by 5 bases and J by 1 base, with 14 bases between the two germline ends. CDR3 amino acids: CASSVGTPPNTEAFF. The CDR3 DNA reads TGTGCCAGTAGTGTGGGGACTCCCCCGAACACTGAAGCTTTCTTT.

This chain connects TRBV7-8 to TRBJ1-1, with 7 positions matching TRBD1. The trim removed 5 bases at V and 0 bases at J, leaving 9 bases unmatched. Germline lookup yields CDR1 SGHVS and CDR2 FQNEAQ. The CDR3 extends over 16 amino acids. CDR3 nucleotides: TGTGCCAGCAGCCTTGGGACAGCGCCCATGAACACTGAAGCTTTCTTT. This encodes CASSLGTAPMNTEAFF.

This clone was seen more than once but under ten times. The chain recombines TRBV7-9 with TRBJ2-7, with 7 nucleotides matching TRBD1. Germline V gene sequence: CDR1 SEHNR, CDR2 FQNEAQ (reference sequence). The CDR3 has 15 amino acids. V lost 2 bases and J lost 0; bases outside the gene matches: 4. CDR3 in amino acids: CASSLNRDSSYEQYF. The DNA for the CDR3 is TGTGCCAGCAGCTTAAACCGGGACAGCTCCTACGAGCAGTACTTC.

This clone was seen just once. The chain is built from TRBV5-1 and TRBJ2-1; maybe TRBD2 (6 bases). V lost 6 bases and J 6 bases, leaving 16 bases between the germline ends. The germline V gene encodes CDR1 SGHRS and CDR2 YFSETQ. This CDR3 comprises 14 residues. The CDR3 bases are TGCGCCAGCACCCCCCAGACTAGTTCCAATGAGCAGTTCTTC. Protein: CASTPQTSSNEQFF.

For the CDR3, the DNA is TGCGCCAGCAGCTTGGAAAGGGTCGGAGGGTCTTTCTTT. Its translation is CASSLERVGGSFF. This rearrangement joins TRBV5-1 to TRBJ1-1; no definite D call. Germline V gene lookup returns CDR1 SGHRS and CDR2 YFSETQ. CDR3 length: 13 residues. V dropped 0 bases and J dropped 12 bases, with 15 bases sitting between them.

The rearrangement uses TRBV21-1 and TRBJ1-5. TRBV21-1 is termed a pseudogene. CDR3 length: 14 amino acids. In DNA, the CDR3 is TGTGCCAGCAGTTCCGCCCGGGTCAATCAGCCCCAGCATTTT. As protein: CASSSARVNQPQHF.

CDR3 nucleotides: TGTGCCAGCAGCTTAACTTGGGAGGGAGAGCAGTACTTC. Encoded protein: CASSLTWEGEQYF. The chain links TRBV7-3 to TRBJ2-7; 7 bases map to TRBD2. CDR1 and CDR2 (germline): SGHTA, FQGTGA. The CDR3 is 13 amino acids. V dropped 0 bases and J dropped 7; count of bases not matched to a gene: 3.

V usage is TRBV6-6 and J usage is TRBJ1-2; 9 nucleotides line up with TRBD1. V was pared by 5 bases and J by 8 bases, with 18 bases of the junction left unmatched. CDR1 and CDR2 (germline): MNHNY, SVGAGI (reference sequence). The CDR3 covers 17 residues. The CDR3 here is CASSRDRVQGSAAGYTF. The CDR3 DNA sequence: TGTGCCAGCAGTCGGGACAGGGTACAAGGGTCGGCGGCAGGCTACACCTTC.

This clone was seen a single time. V gene TRBV7-8 combines with J gene TRBJ2-7; D may be TRBD1 (6 bases). Germline CDR1 is SGHVS and CDR2 is FQNEAQ. The CDR3 runs to 13 residues. Deletions cut 3 bases from V and 8 bases from J, with 14 bases between. CDR3 sequence reads: CASSFPGQGKQYF. CDR3 bases: TGTGCCAGCAGCTTCCCTGGTCAGGGGAAGCAGTACTTC.

This rearrangement joins TRBV5-1 to TRBJ2-1, with D possibly TRBD2 on 5 matching bases. The CDR3 contains 13 residues. The germline V gene encodes CDR1 SGHRS and CDR2 YFSETQ. With 0 bases removed from V and 10 bases from J, the gap between germline ends came to 11 bases. The CDR3 spells CASSLAGVGEQFF. The DNA for the CDR3 is TGCGCCAGCAGCTTGGCCGGGGTCGGGGAGCAGTTCTTC. Supplemented by reference TRBV5-1 and TRBJ2-1, the full variable domain reads KAGVTQTPRYLIKTRGQQVTLSCSPISGHRSVSWYQQTPGQGLQFLFEYFSETQRNKGNFPGRFSGRQFSNSRSEMNVSTLELGDSALYLCASSLAGVGEQFFGPGTRLTVL.

This clone has just one count. This sequence joins TRBV6-5 and TRBJ1-4; 8 nucleotides align to TRBD1. Germline V gene data show CDR1 as MNHEY and CDR2 as SVGAGI. Trimming took 11 bases from V and 6 from J; bases not matched to a gene: 8. This CDR3 region has 13 residues. The CDR3 loop reads CAGRQGRDEKLFF. The CDR3 DNA reads as TGTGCCGGAAGACAGGGGCGGGATGAAAAACTGTTTTTT.

J is TRBJ2-7 and V is TRBV29-1, with D uncertain. Trimming took off 6 bases at V and 0 bases at J, with 9 bases between the two ends. The CDR3 is 12 amino acids. Germline CDR1 and CDR2: SQVTM and ANQGSEA. CDR3 sequence reads: CSVKGGSYEQYF. CDR3 DNA: TGCAGCGTGAAAGGCGGCTCCTACGAGCAGTACTTC.

The rearrangement uses TRBV19 and TRBJ2-2, with 8 bases fitting TRBD2. The CDR3 has 15 amino acids. Per germline, CDR1 LNHDA and CDR2 SQIVND (reference sequence). J lost 3 bases, V lost 10 bases, and 10 bases had no gene match. CDR3 sequence (DNA): TGTGCCACCCTCGCGGGGGGCGCGGACACCGGGGAGCTGTTTTTT. Translated, it gives CATLAGGADTGELFF.

The J gene is TRBJ1-2, the V gene TRBV11-2; maybe TRBD1 (6 bases). The CDR3 length is 13 residues. Trimming pared 5 bases from V and 8 bases from J, leaving 15 bases between. Germline CDR1 is SGHAT and CDR2 is FQNNGV. In nucleotides, the CDR3 is TGTGCCAGCAGCGTGACAGGAGCGGAGGGCTACACCTTC. Its protein product is CASSVTGAEGYTF.

This rearrangement joins TRBV11-3 to TRBJ1-2; D is ambiguous. CDR3 length equals 15 residues. Germline CDR1 reads SGHNT; CDR2 reads YENEEA. V was clipped by 5 bases and J by 8 bases, with 21 bases between them. The CDR3 DNA reads TGTGCCAGCAGCATCCACCGTATGACTATGGAGGGCTACACCTTC. It translates to CASSIHRMTMEGYTF.

This chain joins TRBV3-1 (or the pseudogene TRBV3-2) and TRBJ1-1; 7 bases are shared with TRBD1. Germline V gene lookup returns CDR1 LGHDT and CDR2 YNNKEL (reference sequence). Unmatched junction bases numbered 10, after V lost 0 bases and J lost 0 bases. This CDR3 is 18 amino acids long. The CDR3 sequence is CASSQDPLAGQLNTEAFF. For the CDR3, the DNA is TGTGCCAGCAGCCAAGACCCCCTAGCGGGACAGTTGAACACTGAAGCTTTCTTT.

The table lists this clone with a few counts. The chain joins TRBV11-2 to TRBJ2-7; TRBD2 is a possible D gene (5 bases). Germline CDR1 and CDR2: SGHAT and FQNNGV. This CDR3 contains 12 residues. The V end was cut by 1 base, the J end by 7 bases, with 8 bases between. As DNA, the CDR3 is TGTGCCAGCAGCTTAGCGGGGAATGAGCAGTACGTC. Its translation: CASSLAGNEQYV.

The chain employs TRBV28 and TRBJ2-5; weak D call: TRBD2 (7 bases). This CDR3 has 13 amino acids. Deletions cut 5 bases from V and 7 bases from J, with 14 bases between. Per the germline V gene, CDR1 is MDHEN and CDR2 is SYDVKM. For the CDR3, the DNA is TGTGCCAGCAGTCGGGAAGGGGGGGGGACCCAGTACTTC. As protein: CASSREGGGTQYF.

V is TRBV27 and J is TRBJ2-7, with 9 bases fitting TRBD1. The CDR3 runs to 17 residues. Trimming removed 6 bases from V and 2 bases from J; junction bases left unmatched: 14. Germline values: CDR1 MNHEY, CDR2 SMNVEV (reference sequence). CDR3: CASRGWGEGQGTYEQYF. CDR3 nucleotide sequence: TGTGCCAGCAGGGGGTGGGGCGAAGGACAGGGGACCTACGAGCAGTACTTC.

CDR3 nucleotides: TGTGCCAGCAGCTTAGGCTTCGGACAGGGGCCCGCGGAAGATGAAAAACTGTTTTTT. Its translation is CASSLGFGQGPAEDEKLFF. The chain couples TRBV7-2 to TRBJ1-4; 9 nucleotides agree with TRBD1. V shed 1 base and J 6 bases; nucleotides not matched to a gene: 15. Germline V CDR1 and CDR2: SGHTA, FQGNSA. The CDR3 covers 19 residues.